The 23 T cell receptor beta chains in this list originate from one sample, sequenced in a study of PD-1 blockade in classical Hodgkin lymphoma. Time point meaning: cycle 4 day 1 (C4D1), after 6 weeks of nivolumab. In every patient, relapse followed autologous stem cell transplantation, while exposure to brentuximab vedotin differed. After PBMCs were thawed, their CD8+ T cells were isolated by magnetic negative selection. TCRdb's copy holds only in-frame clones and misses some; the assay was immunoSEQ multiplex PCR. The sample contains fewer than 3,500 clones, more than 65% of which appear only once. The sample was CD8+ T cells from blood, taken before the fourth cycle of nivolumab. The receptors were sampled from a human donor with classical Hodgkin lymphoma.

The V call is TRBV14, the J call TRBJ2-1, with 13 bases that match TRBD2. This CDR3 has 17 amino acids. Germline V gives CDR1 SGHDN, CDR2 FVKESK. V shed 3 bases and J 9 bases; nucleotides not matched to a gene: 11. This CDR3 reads CASSQTLLAGGPFEQFF. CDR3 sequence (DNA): TGTGCCAGCAGCCAGACTTTACTAGCGGGAGGGCCTTTTGAGCAGTTCTTC.

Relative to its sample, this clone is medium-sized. The CDR3: CASSLDSIEAFF. The CDR3 nucleotides are TGTGCCAGCAGCTTAGATTCGATTGAAGCTTTCTTT. The chain has TRBV7-8 and TRBJ1-1; no clear D gene. The CDR3 loop spans 12 amino acids. V shed 1 base and J shed 7 bases, with 7 bases lying between them. Looked up from germline, CDR1 is SGHVS and CDR2 is FQNEAQ.

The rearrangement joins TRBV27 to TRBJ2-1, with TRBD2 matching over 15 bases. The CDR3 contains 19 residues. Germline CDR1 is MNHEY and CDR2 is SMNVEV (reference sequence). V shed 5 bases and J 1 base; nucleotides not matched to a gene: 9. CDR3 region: CASSPGLAGGEGSYNEQFF. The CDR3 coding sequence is TGTGCCAGCAGTCCCGGACTAGCGGGAGGGGAAGGGTCCTACAATGAGCAGTTCTTC.

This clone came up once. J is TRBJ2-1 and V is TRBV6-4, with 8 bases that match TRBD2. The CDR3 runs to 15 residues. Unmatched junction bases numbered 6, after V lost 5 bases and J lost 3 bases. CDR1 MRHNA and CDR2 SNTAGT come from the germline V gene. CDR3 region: CASSTSGGGYNEQFF. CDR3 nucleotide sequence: TGTGCCAGCAGTACTAGCGGAGGGGGCTACAATGAGCAGTTCTTC.

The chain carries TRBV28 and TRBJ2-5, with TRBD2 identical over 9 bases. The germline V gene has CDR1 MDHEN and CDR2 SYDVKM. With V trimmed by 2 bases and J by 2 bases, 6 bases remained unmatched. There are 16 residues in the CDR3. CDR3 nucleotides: TGTGCCAGCAGTTTACACCTAGCGGGGATACAAGAGACCCAGTACTTC. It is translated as CASSLHLAGIQETQYF. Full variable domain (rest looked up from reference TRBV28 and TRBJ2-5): DVKVTQSSRYLVKRTGEKVFLECVQDMDHENMFWYRQDPGLGLRLIYFSYDVKMKEKGDIPEGYSVSREKKERFSLILESASTNQTSMYLCASSLHLAGIQETQYFGPGTRLLVL.

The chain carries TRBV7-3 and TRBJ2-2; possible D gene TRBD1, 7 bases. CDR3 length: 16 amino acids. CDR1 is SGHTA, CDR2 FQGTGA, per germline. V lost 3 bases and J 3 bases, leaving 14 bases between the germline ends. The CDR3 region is CASSFQGGAYTGELFF. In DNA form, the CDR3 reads TGTGCCAGCAGCTTTCAGGGGGGCGCTTACACCGGGGAGCTGTTTTTT.

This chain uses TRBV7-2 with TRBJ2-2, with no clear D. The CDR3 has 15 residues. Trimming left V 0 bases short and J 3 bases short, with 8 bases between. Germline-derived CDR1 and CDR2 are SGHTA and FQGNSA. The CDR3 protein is CASSLAASHTGELFF. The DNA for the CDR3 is TGTGCCAGCAGCTTAGCAGCCTCTCACACCGGGGAGCTGTTTTTT.

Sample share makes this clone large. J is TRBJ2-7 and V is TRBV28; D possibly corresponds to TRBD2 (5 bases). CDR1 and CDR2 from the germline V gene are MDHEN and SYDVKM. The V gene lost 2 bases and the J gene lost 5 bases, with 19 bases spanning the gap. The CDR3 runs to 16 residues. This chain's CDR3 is CASSLEFVGVSDEQYF. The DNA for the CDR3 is TGTGCCAGCAGTTTAGAGTTTGTGGGAGTTAGCGACGAGCAGTACTTC.

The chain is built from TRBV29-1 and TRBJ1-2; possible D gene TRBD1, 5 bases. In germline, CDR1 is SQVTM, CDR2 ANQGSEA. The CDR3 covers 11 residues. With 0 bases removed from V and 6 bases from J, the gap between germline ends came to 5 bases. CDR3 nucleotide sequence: TGCAGCGTTGAAGACAGGGATGGCTACACCTTC. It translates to CSVEDRDGYTF. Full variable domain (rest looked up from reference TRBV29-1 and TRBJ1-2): SAVISQKPSRDICQRGTSLTIQCQVDSQVTMMFWYRQQPGQSLTLIATANQGSEATYESGFVIDKFPISRPNLTFSTLTVSNMSPEDSSIYLCSVEDRDGYTFGSGTRLTVV.

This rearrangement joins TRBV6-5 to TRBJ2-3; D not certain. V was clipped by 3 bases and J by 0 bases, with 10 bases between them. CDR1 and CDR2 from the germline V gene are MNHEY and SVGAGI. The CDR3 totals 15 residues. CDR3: CASSYLGPSTDTQYF. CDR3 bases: TGTGCCAGCAGTTATCTCGGGCCAAGCACAGATACGCAGTATTTT.

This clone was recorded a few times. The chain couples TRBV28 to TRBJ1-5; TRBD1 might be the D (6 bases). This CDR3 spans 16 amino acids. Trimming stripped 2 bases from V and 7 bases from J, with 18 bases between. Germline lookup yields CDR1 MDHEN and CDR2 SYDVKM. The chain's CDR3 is CASSLKYGGLRQPQHF. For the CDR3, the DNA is TGTGCCAGCAGTTTAAAGTACGGGGGGCTAAGACAGCCCCAGCATTTT.

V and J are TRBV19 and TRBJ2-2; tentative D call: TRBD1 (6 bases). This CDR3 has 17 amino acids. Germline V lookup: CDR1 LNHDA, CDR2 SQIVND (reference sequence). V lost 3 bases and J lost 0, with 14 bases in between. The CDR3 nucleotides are TGTGCCAGTAGTATGGGCAGGGGCTATACGAACACCGGGGAGCTGTTTTTT. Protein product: CASSMGRGYTNTGELFF. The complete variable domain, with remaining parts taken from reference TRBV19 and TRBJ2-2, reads DGGITQSPKYLFRKEGQNVTLSCEQNLNHDAMYWYRQDPGQGLRLIYYSQIVNDFQKGDIAEGYSVSREKKESFPLTVTSAQKNPTAFYLCASSMGRGYTNTGELFFGEGSRLTVL.

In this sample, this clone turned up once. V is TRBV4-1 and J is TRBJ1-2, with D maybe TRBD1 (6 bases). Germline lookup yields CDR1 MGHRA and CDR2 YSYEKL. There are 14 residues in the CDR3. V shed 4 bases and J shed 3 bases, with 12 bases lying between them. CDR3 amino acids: CASSPGTPHYGYTF. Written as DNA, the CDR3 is TGCGCCAGCAGCCCCGGGACACCGCACTATGGCTACACCTTC.

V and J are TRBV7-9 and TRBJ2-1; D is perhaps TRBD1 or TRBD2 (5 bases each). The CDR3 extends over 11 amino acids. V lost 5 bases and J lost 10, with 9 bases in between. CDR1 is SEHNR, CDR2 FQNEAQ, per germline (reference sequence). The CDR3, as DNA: TGTGCCAGCAGCCCAGAGGGGGAGCAGTTCTTC. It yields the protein CASSPEGEQFF.

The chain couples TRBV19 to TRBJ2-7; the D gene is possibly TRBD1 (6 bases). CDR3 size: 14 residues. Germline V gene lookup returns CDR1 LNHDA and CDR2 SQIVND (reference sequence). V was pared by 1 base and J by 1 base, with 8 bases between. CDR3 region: CASSIGTGSYEQYF. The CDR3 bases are TGTGCCAGTAGTATAGGCACAGGGTCCTACGAGCAGTACTTC.

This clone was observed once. DNA for the CDR3: TGTGCCAGCACCGGGCAGGGGAACACTGAAGCTTTCTTT. Translating it yields CASTGQGNTEAFF. The chain combines TRBV7-9 with TRBJ1-1; D is possibly TRBD1 (5 bases). CDR3 length: 13 residues. V lost 7 bases and J lost 1, with 10 bases in between. Germline values: CDR1 SEHNR, CDR2 FQNEAQ (reference sequence).

CDR3: CASSDPSTYNEQFF. CDR3 sequence (DNA): TGTGCCAGCAGTGACCCGAGTACCTACAATGAGCAGTTCTTC. The chain recombines TRBV2 with TRBJ2-1; D remains ambiguous. Germline assignment: CDR1 SNHLY and CDR2 FYNNEI. The CDR3 runs 14 residues. Trimming removed 3 bases from V and 2 bases from J, with 8 bases in between.

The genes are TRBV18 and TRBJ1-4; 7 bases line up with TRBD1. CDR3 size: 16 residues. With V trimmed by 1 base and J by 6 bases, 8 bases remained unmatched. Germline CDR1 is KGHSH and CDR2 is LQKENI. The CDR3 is CASSPQTGAGDEKLFF. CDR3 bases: TGTGCCAGCTCACCACAAACAGGGGCGGGTGATGAAAAACTGTTTTTT. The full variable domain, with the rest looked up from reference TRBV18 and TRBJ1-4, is NAGVMQNPRHLVRRRGQEARLRCSPMKGHSHVYWYRQLPEEGLKFMVYLQKENIIDESGMPKERFSAEFPKEGPSILRIQQVVRGDSAAYFCASSPQTGAGDEKLFFGSGTQLSVL.

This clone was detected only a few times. The CDR3 DNA reads TGTGCCAGCAGTTTGGACAGGGTTGAAGCTTTCTTT. Translation gives CASSLDRVEAFF. The gene calls are TRBV27 and TRBJ1-1; 8 bases map to TRBD1. The CDR3 sequence is 12 residues long. Germline lookup yields CDR1 MNHEY and CDR2 SMNVEV (reference sequence). V dropped 3 bases and J dropped 7; count of bases not matched to a gene: 1.

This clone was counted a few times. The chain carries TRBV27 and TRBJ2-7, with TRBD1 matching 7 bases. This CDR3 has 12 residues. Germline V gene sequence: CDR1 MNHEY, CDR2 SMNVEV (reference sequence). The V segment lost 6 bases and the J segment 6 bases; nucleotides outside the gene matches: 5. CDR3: CASSPDRAEQYF. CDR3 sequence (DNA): TGTGCCAGCAGCCCCGACAGGGCCGAGCAGTACTTC.

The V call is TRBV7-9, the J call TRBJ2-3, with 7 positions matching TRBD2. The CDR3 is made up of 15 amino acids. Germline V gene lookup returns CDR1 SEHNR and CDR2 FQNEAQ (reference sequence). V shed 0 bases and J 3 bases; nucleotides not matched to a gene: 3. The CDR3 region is CASSLAGGPTDTQYF. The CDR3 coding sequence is TGTGCCAGCAGCTTAGCGGGAGGGCCGACAGATACGCAGTATTTT.

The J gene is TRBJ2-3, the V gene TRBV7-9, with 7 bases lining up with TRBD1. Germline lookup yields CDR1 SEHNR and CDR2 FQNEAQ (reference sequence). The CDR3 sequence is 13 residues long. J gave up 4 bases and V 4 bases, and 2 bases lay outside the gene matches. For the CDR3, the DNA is TGTGCCAGCAGCTCGACAGGGCCAGATACGCAGTATTTT. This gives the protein CASSSTGPDTQYF.

The CDR3 sequence is CASSDWANEQFF. The CDR3 DNA is TGTGCCAGCAGCGATTGGGCCAATGAGCAGTTCTTC. This chain uses TRBV11-3 with TRBJ2-1; the D is unclear. CDR3 length: 12 amino acids. The ends were cut back, 5 bases at V and 6 bases at J, with 8 bases in the middle. Per germline, CDR1 SGHNT and CDR2 YENEEA. Full variable domain (outside the CDR3, taken from reference TRBV11-3 and TRBJ2-1): EAGVVQSPRYKIIEKKQPVAFWCNPISGHNTLYWYLQNLGQGPELLIRYENEEAVDDSQLPKDRFSAERLKGVDSTLKIQPAELGDSAVYLCASSDWANEQFFGPGTRLTVL.